These T cell receptor beta chains were read from a single sample in a study of a mutant IDH1 vaccine in newly diagnosed glioma. The antigens for these receptors are not known. Here immunoSEQ multiplex PCR was the method, and the copy in TCRdb shows in-frame clones only, minus some. The sample includes roughly 30,000 clones, roughly four fifths of them seen just once. Sequenced material: PBMCs, taken from a glioma patient whose treatment included an IDH1 peptide vaccine. These receptors originate from a young man with glioma. The CDR3 runs from the conserved cysteine through the conserved F or W. Each record gives: V gene, J gene, CDR3 protein.

>TRBV5-3|TRBJ1-5
CARSNRGLNQPQHF
>TRBV2|TRBJ1-1
CASTDWGRGEAFF
>TRBV4-3|TRBJ2-3
CASSQERVTSTDTQYF
>TRBV9|TRBJ1-3
CASSESTGFQTGNTIYF
>TRBV30|TRBJ2-3
CALAAGSTDTQYF
>TRBV19|TRBJ2-2
CASSVGDSYGELFF
>TRBV10-3|TRBJ2-3
CAISEISDTQYF
>TRBV7-2|TRBJ1-1
CASSLDRYTEAFF
>TRBV5-1|TRBJ2-7
CASSLVRGPYEQYF
>TRBV19|TRBJ2-5
CASSTTGTGVETQYF
>TRBV29-1|TRBJ1-1
CSVETQGARNTEAFF
>TRBV5-1|TRBJ1-1
CASSHTTVTEAFF
>TRBV2|TRBJ2-6
CASSGAGANVLTF
>TRBV7-9|TRBJ1-5
CASRGEGSSNQPQHF
>TRBV30|TRBJ2-7
CAWSPGQPRQYF
>TRBV19|TRBJ1-1
CASSSRTGLNTEAFF
>TRBV30|TRBJ2-2
CAWSVEANTGELFF
>TRBV15|TRBJ1-1
CATSDRTNTEAFF
>TRBV5-1|TRBJ1-1
CASSRGTVNTEAFF
>TRBV14|TRBJ2-7
CASSQGAPGTSYEQYF
>TRBV2|TRBJ1-2
CASSEVGQFLYGYTF
>TRBV5-1|TRBJ2-3
CASSLESQPGGKDTQYF
>TRBV6-5|TRBJ2-7
CASSPTIDSTYEQYF
>TRBV14|TRBJ1-5
CASSQSPGQGASGNQPQHF
>TRBV18|TRBJ1-2
CASSTGQGGNYGYTF
>TRBV6-4|TRBJ2-2
CASSEEPNTGELFF
>TRBV6-6|TRBJ1-6
CASSYSAGENSPLHF
>TRBV9|TRBJ2-7
CASSVAPRETYEQYF
>TRBV6-5|TRBJ2-1
CASAGGWGEQFF
>TRBV10-3|TRBJ2-1
CAISGFAEGINEQFF
>TRBV13|TRBJ2-3
CASSFLRLAGDTQYF
>TRBV4-2|TRBJ2-3
CASSQRTSGKGADTQYF
>TRBV28|TRBJ2-2
CASKRTYTGELFF
>TRBV6-1|TRBJ1-2
CASSRDRVGYGYTF
>TRBV19|TRBJ2-1
CASSTGLDNEQFF
>TRBV28|TRBJ2-6
CASSSGEASGANVLTF
>TRBV6-5|TRBJ1-1
CASFRGMNTEAFF
>TRBV2|TRBJ1-3
CASSPGPNSGNTIYF
>TRBV6-6|TRBJ2-1
CASRGTSGGEYNEQFF
>TRBV20-1|TRBJ2-1
CSASLINEQFF
>TRBV30|TRBJ2-1
CAWNRGNEQFF
>TRBV6-1|TRBJ2-7
CASKGSTVHEQYF
>TRBV6-6|TRBJ2-1
CASSFLLDEQFF
>TRBV30|TRBJ2-2
CAWSGSAGARAGELFF
>TRBV6-1|TRBJ1-1
CASSELQGSEAFF